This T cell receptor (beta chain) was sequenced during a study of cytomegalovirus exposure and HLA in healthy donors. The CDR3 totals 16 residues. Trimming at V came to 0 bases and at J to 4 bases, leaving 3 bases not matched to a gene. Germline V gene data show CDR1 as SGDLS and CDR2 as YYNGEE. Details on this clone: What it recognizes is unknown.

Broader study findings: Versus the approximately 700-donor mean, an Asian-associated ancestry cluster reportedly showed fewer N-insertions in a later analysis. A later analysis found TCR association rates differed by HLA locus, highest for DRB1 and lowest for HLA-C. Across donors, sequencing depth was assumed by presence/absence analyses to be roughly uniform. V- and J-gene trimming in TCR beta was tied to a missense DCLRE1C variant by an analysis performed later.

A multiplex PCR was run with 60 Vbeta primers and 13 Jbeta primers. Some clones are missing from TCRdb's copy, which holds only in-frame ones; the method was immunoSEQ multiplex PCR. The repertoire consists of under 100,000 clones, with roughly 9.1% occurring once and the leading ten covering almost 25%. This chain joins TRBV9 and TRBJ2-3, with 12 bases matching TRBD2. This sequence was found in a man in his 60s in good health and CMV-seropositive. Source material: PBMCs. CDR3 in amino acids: CASSVGTSGMSDTQYF. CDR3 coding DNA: TGTGCCAGCAGCGTAGGGACTAGCGGGATGTCAGATACGCAGTATTTT. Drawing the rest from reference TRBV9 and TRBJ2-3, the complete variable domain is DSGVTQTPKHLITATGQRVTLRCSPRSGDLSVYWYQQSLDQGLQFLIQYYNGEERAKGNILERFSAQQFPDLHSELNLSSLELGDSALYFCASSVGTSGMSDTQYFGPGTRLTVL.